This T cell receptor (beta chain) is drawn from a study of T-cell reconstitution after alpha-beta-depleted transplantation in children (dated by TCRdb to 2016 to 2018). Concerning the study at large: The study quantitatively tracked T-cell immune reconstitution after TCRalphabeta/CD19-depleted allogeneic hematopoietic cell transplantation in children using TCR repertoire profiling.

The library was prepared using PCR. TCRdb names Illumina HiSeq 2500 as the instrument used. Molecular barcoding was employed in the preparation of TCR libraries, with unique molecular identifiers being used to normalize TCRbeta repertoire quantification. TCRdb reworked the public reads: Q25 trimming with fastp, MiXCR clone assembly, productive beta chains retained. For every CDR3 protein sequence, its rows merge into one entry that carries the most common genes and DNA. The sample includes some 200,000 distinct CDR3 sequences, with roughly 6.6% observed a single time. Just over 5.5% of the sample comes from the top ten. General findings and caveats noted by the study authors: In some patients, the high TCRbeta diversity seen at day 60 was put down to recipient T cells and intrathymic progenitors that had survived conditioning. The apparently early recovery of alphabetaT-cell counts about two months after transplant reportedly depended on only several hundred rapidly expanded clones that came from non-depleted graft cells. The frequencies of hyperexpanded clones fell over the following months, and after one year, T-cell counts and TCRbeta diversity were mostly attributed to newly produced T cells.

The V end loses 6 bases and the J end loses 7 bases, and a stretch of 10 bases separates them. The germline V gene supplies CDR1 ENHRY and CDR2 SYGVKD. Inclusive of the bounding cysteine and phenylalanine, the CDR3 is 13 residues long. The CDR3 DNA has 39 bases and is translated from base 1. At least ten counts were recorded for this clonotype. Its recognized antigen is unknown. Per-base quality was not reported, and no clone a single base away is much larger than it. Reading the label with the study, this specimen's treatment or condition is: allogeneic hematopoietic cell transplantation with graft depleted of TCRalphabeta T cells and CD19 B cells. The children who served as transplant recipients had been given grafts of TCRalphabeta/CD19-depleted allogeneic hematopoietic cells.

This sequence was found in a boy younger than 10 with acute lymphoblastic leukemia, due to receive a stem cell transplant. The chain is encoded by TRBV10-3 joined to TRBJ1-6; no D gene call is confident. This specimen consisted of PBMCs, obtained before TCRalphabeta/CD19-depleted stem cell transplant. Read as DNA, the sequence is TGTGCCATCAGCGCGACGGGAAATTCACCCCTCCACTTT. Its protein is CAISATGNSPLHF.